A single sample gave rise to the 15 T cell receptor beta chains below, sequenced in a study of blood T cell repertoires in COVID-19. Only in-frame clones appear in the TCRdb table, and some are missing; sequencing was by immunoSEQ multiplex PCR. The sample carries about 240,000 clones, about four fifths recorded once. Sequencing was done on a sample of peripheral blood. The receptors stem from a woman at least 80 years old with acute or convalescent COVID-19.

V usage is TRBV7-2 and J usage is TRBJ2-2, with D possibly matching TRBD1 (6 bases). CDR1 is SGHTA and CDR2 is FQGNSA in the germline V gene. Deletions cut 3 bases from V and 5 bases from J, with 13 bases between. This CDR3 region has 15 residues. The CDR3 spells CASSFTGSWTGELFF. For the CDR3, the DNA is TGTGCCAGCAGCTTCACAGGGAGTTGGACCGGGGAGCTGTTTTTT.

V gene TRBV7-2 combines with J gene TRBJ2-7; TRBD2 might be the D (6 bases). The V end was cut by 1 base, the J end by 2 bases, with 9 bases between. The V gene's germline CDR1 is SGHTA and CDR2 FQGNSA. This CDR3 is built from 14 residues. Here the CDR3 reads CASSLEEGAYEQYF. The CDR3 DNA reads as TGTGCCAGCAGCTTAGAGGAGGGAGCCTACGAGCAGTACTTC.

This clone has only a few counts. The CDR3: CASSLREANTEAFF. The CDR3 DNA reads TGTGCCAGCAGCCTCAGGGAGGCGAACACTGAAGCTTTCTTT. The rearrangement uses TRBV14 and TRBJ1-1; tentatively, D is TRBD1 (5 bases). V shed 4 bases and J shed 1 base, with 10 bases lying between them. CDR1 is SGHDN and CDR2 is FVKESK in the germline V gene. The CDR3 is 14 residues long. Using reference TRBV14 and TRBJ1-1 for the parts outside the CDR3, the full variable domain is EAGVTQFPSHSVIEKGQTVTLRCDPISGHDNLYWYRRVMGKEIKFLLHFVKESKQDESGMPNNRFLAERTGGTYSTLKVQPAELEDSGVYFCASSLREANTEAFFGQGTRLTVV.

This chain joins TRBV18 and TRBJ1-2; D is unresolved. Trimming pared 0 bases from V and 5 bases from J, leaving 10 bases between. The V gene's germline CDR1 is KGHSH and CDR2 LQKENI. The CDR3 runs 14 residues. The CDR3 loop is CASSPPRQTYGYTF. The CDR3 bases are TGTGCCAGCTCACCACCCAGGCAGACGTATGGCTACACCTTC.

The rearrangement uses TRBV28 and TRBJ2-1, with D possibly TRBD1 on 5 matching bases. Germline-derived CDR1 and CDR2 are MDHEN and SYDVKM. Trimming stripped 10 bases from V and 10 bases from J, with 11 bases between. The CDR3 loop spans 10 amino acids. The CDR3: CAIHDREQFF. CDR3 in DNA: TGTGCCATCCACGACAGAGAGCAGTTCTTC.

The V and J genes are TRBV7-2 and TRBJ1-1; 7 positions match TRBD1. Per the germline V gene, CDR1 is SGHTA and CDR2 is FQGNSA. V was pared by 1 base and J by 2 bases, with 4 bases of the junction left unmatched. This CDR3 region has 15 residues. CDR3 residues: CASSLEGTVNTEAFF. Here the CDR3 DNA reads TGTGCCAGCAGCTTAGAAGGGACAGTCAACACTGAAGCTTTCTTT.

The rearrangement links TRBV3-1 (or the pseudogene TRBV3-2) to TRBJ2-1; 8 bases line up with TRBD2. Germline loops: CDR1 LGHDT, CDR2 YNNKEL (reference sequence). CDR3 length: 15 residues. The junction had 9 bases not matched to a gene; V was cut back by 2 bases and J by 9 bases. For the CDR3, the DNA is TGTGCCAGCAGCCAACTGCGGGGGGACTTAAGTGAGCAGTTCTTC. Translating it yields CASSQLRGDLSEQFF.

The chain has TRBV28 and TRBJ2-7; possible D gene TRBD1, 5 bases. Germline CDR1 MDHEN, CDR2 SYDVKM. Trimming stripped 6 bases from V and 2 bases from J, with 11 bases between. CDR3 length: 13 residues. CDR3 nucleotide sequence: TGTGCCAGCAGCCGACAGAGGACCTACGAGCAGTACTTC. It codes for CASSRQRTYEQYF.

The rearrangement links TRBV6-5 to TRBJ1-5; weak D call: TRBD1 (6 bases). Germline loops: CDR1 MNHEY, CDR2 SVGAGI. The V end was cut by 6 bases, the J end by 2 bases, with 14 bases between. This CDR3 region has 15 residues. The CDR3 DNA reads TGTGCCAGCAGCCGCGAAGGGGGGGGCAATCAGCCCCAGCATTTT. Its translation: CASSREGGGNQPQHF.

The chain joins TRBV2 to TRBJ2-7, with 9 positions matching TRBD1. V was pared by 7 bases and J by 4 bases, with 5 bases of the junction left unmatched. This CDR3 contains 13 residues. Germline V gene sequence: CDR1 SNHLY, CDR2 FYNNEI. Written as DNA, the CDR3 is TGTGCCAGCAAACGACAGGGGGGGTACGAGCAGTACTTC. This sequence encodes CASKRQGGYEQYF.

As DNA, the CDR3 is TGTGCCAGCAGGGGGACAGGGGATGCCTACGAGCAGTACTTC. Its protein is CASRGTGDAYEQYF. The gene calls are TRBV28 and TRBJ2-7; TRBD1 agrees at 10 bases. Germline trimming cut 6 bases from V and 2 bases from J; bases unmatched to any gene: 4. Looked up from germline, CDR1 is MDHEN and CDR2 is SYDVKM. The CDR3 length is 14 residues.

A word on this clone: The germline gene is not matched at one end of the junction; a read error may be the cause. The chain recombines TRBV7-7 with TRBJ1-1; no clear D. Germline V CDR1 and CDR2: SSHAT, FNYEAQ (reference sequence). The CDR3 runs 13 residues. The CDR3 nucleotides are TGTGCTAGCAGCTTCTCGGAGGGATCTGAAGCTTTCTTT. It translates to CASSFSEGSEAFF.

V usage is TRBV9 and J usage is TRBJ1-1; the D is unclear. This CDR3 region has 13 residues. Germline V gene data show CDR1 as SGDLS and CDR2 as YYNGEE. Trimming left V 2 bases short and J 1 base short, with 6 bases between. The chain's CDR3 is CASSVRGNTEAFF. CDR3 DNA: TGTGCCAGCAGCGTGCGGGGGAACACTGAAGCTTTCTTT.

This clone was detected ten times or more. V and J are TRBV10-2 and TRBJ2-1; D is possibly TRBD2 (5 bases). With 3 bases removed from V and 2 bases from J, the gap between germline ends came to 14 bases. Looked up from germline, CDR1 is WSHSY and CDR2 is SAAADI. The CDR3 has 16 residues. The CDR3 coding sequence is TGCGCCAGCAGTGAACTTTCCGCTAGCCCCTACAATGAGCAGTTCTTC. It encodes CASSELSASPYNEQFF.

The chain combines TRBV13 with TRBJ1-6; no definite D call. The germline V gene encodes CDR1 PRHDT and CDR2 FYEKMQ (reference sequence). The CDR3 sequence is 16 residues long. V was trimmed by 4 bases and J by 8 bases, leaving 18 bases between them. CDR3 nucleotides: TGTGCCAGCAGCTCCCGGTTTCGAGAGCCGGATTCACCCCTCCACTTT. Translated: CASSSRFREPDSPLHF.